The sequence of this TCR beta chain was determined in a study of CD8 T cells in Susac syndrome. When the RNA was reverse transcribed, random hexamers were used with an input of roughly 0.5 to 1 ug. A multiplex approach, immunoSEQ multiplex PCR, amplified TCR beta CDR3 across 54 Vbeta and 13 Jbeta. From the immunoSEQ multiplex PCR reads, TCRdb called clonotypes with MiXCR, one entry per CDR3 protein. The table shows about 240,000 distinct CDR3 sequences, with 90% to 97% occurring only once. This clonotype was observed once. Its antigen is unidentified. The study, taken as a whole, reports: CD4+ T cell repertoires in Susac syndrome exhibited no evidence of clonal expansion.

The study sequenced TCR beta in blood CD8+ and CD4+ T cells. While CD8+ and CD4+ T cells were isolated negatively, TEMRA cells were enriched by FACS. The specimen sequenced was CD4+ T cells from PBMCs. This TCR was recovered from a human donor with Susac syndrome.

As DNA, the CDR3 is TGCAGTGCTAGAAGCCCCGGGACAGGGGTGGTCGGGGAGCTGTTTTTT. This codes for CSARSPGTGVVGELFF. V and J are TRBV20-1 and TRBJ2-2, with TRBD1 identical over 10 bases. The CDR3 is 16 residues long. Unmatched junction bases numbered 10, after V lost 2 bases and J lost 7 bases. Germline CDR1 and CDR2: DFQATT and SNEGSKA (reference sequence).